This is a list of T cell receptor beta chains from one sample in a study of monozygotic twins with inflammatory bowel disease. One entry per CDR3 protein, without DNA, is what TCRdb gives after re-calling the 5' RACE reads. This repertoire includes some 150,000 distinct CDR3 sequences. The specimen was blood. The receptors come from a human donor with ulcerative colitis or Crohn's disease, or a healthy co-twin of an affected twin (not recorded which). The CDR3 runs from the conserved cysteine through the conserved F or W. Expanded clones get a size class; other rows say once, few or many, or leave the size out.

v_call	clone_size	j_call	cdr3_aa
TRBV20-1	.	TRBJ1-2	CSAQTELYGYTF
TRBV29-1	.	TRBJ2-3	CSATRGGGTDTQYF
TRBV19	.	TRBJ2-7	CASSRPGQRLYEQYF
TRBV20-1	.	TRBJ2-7	CSAERGLGYEQYF
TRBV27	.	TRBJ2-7	CASSSLSESEQYF
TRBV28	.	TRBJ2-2	CASSRRTGDTGELFF
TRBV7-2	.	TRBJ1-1	CASSSHMNTEAFF
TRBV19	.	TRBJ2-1	CASSIGRPGASGNEQFF
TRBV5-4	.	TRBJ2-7	CASTRAGTYEQYF
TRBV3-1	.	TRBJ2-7	CASSQGLSSGSYEQYF
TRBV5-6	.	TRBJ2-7	CASSLVRGLYYEQYF
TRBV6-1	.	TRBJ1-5	CASSPGLSNQPQHF
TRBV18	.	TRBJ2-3	CASSTKVTGGRASTDTQYF
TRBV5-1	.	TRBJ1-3	CASSLDGQRNTIYF
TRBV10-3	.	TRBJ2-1	CAIGGGRSSYNEQFF
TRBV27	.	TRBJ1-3	CASRPTGGNTIYF
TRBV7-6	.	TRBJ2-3	CASSNGPWTGGRLDTQYF
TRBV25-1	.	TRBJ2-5	CASRDPASLGETQYF
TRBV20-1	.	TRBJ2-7	CSAHMDRDGVDF
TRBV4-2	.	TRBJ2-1	CASSQVTRDRGLNEQFF
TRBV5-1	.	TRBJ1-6	CASSLEQGHSYNSPLHF
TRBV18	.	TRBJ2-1	CASSPQGLYNEQFF
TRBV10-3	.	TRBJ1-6	CAISDRDPNSPLHF
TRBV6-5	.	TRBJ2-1	CASSYSREGLGNEQFF
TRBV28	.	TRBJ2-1	CASRHGVEQFF
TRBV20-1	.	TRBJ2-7	CSAQTLSSYEQYF
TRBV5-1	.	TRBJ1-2	CASGGAANYGYTF
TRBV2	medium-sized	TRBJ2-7	CASSEADYVTYEQYF
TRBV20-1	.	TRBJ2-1	CSARDPGRSQFF
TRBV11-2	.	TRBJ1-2	CASSLITGGDSARGYTF
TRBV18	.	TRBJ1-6	CASSPTRVDSPLHF
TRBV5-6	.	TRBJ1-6	CASSLSGDRAYNSPLHF
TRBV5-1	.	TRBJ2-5	CASSLATAGTQYF
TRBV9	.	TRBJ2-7	CASSPGNTGSSYEQYF
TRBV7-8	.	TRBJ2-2	CASSLGISQRGELFF
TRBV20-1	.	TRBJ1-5	CSARSLWNQPQHF